The 24 T cell receptor beta chains listed next were all sequenced from one sample in a study of T cell responses to AZD1222 COVID-19 vaccine. Data came from immunoSEQ multiplex PCR; TCRdb stores just in-frame clones and leaves some out. The table shows some 100,000 clones, with 80% to 90% occurring only once. The source material was peripheral blood, sampled 28 days after the second AZD1222 dose. All receptors come from an adult who received the AZD1222 COVID-19 vaccine.

The rearrangement uses TRBV5-6 and TRBJ1-4; D ambiguous. Germline loops: CDR1 SGHDT, CDR2 YYEEEE. The CDR3 is 13 residues long. The V and J ends lost 4 bases and 7 bases respectively, with 11 bases between them. The CDR3 region has the DNA TGTGCCAGCAGCCCAGACCGGGGTGAAAAACTGTTTTTT. Its translation: CASSPDRGEKLFF.

The table lists this clone with a few counts. The rearrangement uses TRBV5-1 and TRBJ2-7; 7 positions agree with TRBD1. The CDR3 loop spans 13 amino acids. The germline gives CDR1 SGHRS, CDR2 YFSETQ. V trimming: 3 bases; J trimming: 7 bases; junction bases outside the gene matches: 7. The CDR3 loop reads CASSSETGEEQYF. The DNA of the CDR3 is TGCGCCAGCAGCTCTGAAACAGGGGAAGAGCAGTACTTC.

The chain couples TRBV6-5 to TRBJ1-1, with 7 bases identical to TRBD1. Trimming took 4 bases from V and 0 from J; bases not matched to a gene: 5. The CDR3 spans 15 residues. Looked up from germline, CDR1 is MNHEY and CDR2 is SVGAGI. CDR3 amino acids: CASSSRTGLNTEAFF. DNA of the CDR3: TGTGCCAGCAGTTCGAGGACAGGACTGAACACTGAAGCTTTCTTT.

The V gene is TRBV15, the J gene TRBJ1-2; D gene ambiguous. The CDR3 totals 15 residues. V was cut by 0 bases and J by 7 bases, with 15 bases left in between. Germline loops: CDR1 LNHNV, CDR2 YYDKDF (reference sequence). The CDR3 DNA reads TGTGCCACCAGCAGAGATTTGGTGGTTGGCGCTGGCTACACCTTC. Translating it yields CATSRDLVVGAGYTF.

The genes are TRBV5-1 and TRBJ2-2; D is undetermined. V was pared by 6 bases and J by 4 bases, with 13 bases between. Germline CDR1 and CDR2: SGHRS and YFSETQ. This CDR3 spans 14 amino acids. CDR3 loop: CASKGLSGTGELFF. CDR3 bases: TGCGCCAGCAAGGGTCTCTCAGGCACCGGGGAGCTGTTTTTT. Filled out from reference TRBV5-1 and TRBJ2-2, the complete variable domain reads KAGVTQTPRYLIKTRGQQVTLSCSPISGHRSVSWYQQTPGQGLQFLFEYFSETQRNKGNFPGRFSGRQFSNSRSEMNVSTLELGDSALYLCASKGLSGTGELFFGEGSRLTVL.

The J gene is TRBJ1-1, the V gene TRBV27; 8 bases are shared with TRBD1. The germline V gene has CDR1 MNHEY and CDR2 SMNVEV (reference sequence). J gave up 3 bases and V 8 bases, and 11 bases lay outside the gene matches. This CDR3 region has 15 residues. The CDR3 loop reads CASQLAQGADTEAFF. CDR3 bases: TGTGCCAGCCAGTTAGCGCAGGGGGCGGACACTGAAGCTTTCTTT.

This chain's CDR3 is CASRGPFQVTDTQYF. DNA of the CDR3: TGTGCCAGCAGGGGACCGTTTCAGGTCACAGATACGCAGTATTTT. This sequence joins TRBV2 and TRBJ2-3; D tentatively fits TRBD1 or TRBD2 (5 bases each). V lost 6 bases and J lost 2, with 15 bases in between. Germline V gene sequence: CDR1 SNHLY, CDR2 FYNNEI. The CDR3 is made up of 15 amino acids.

The V gene is TRBV14, the J gene TRBJ2-7; 10 nucleotides line up with TRBD1. The CDR3 length is 17 residues. V was clipped by 4 bases and J by 3 bases; unmatched bases: 12. Germline-derived CDR1 and CDR2 are SGHDN and FVKESK. Here the CDR3 DNA reads TGTGCCAGCAGCCCACGACTGCCGGGACAGGGGAGCTACGAGCAGTACTTC. Its translation: CASSPRLPGQGSYEQYF. The full variable domain, completed using reference TRBV14 and TRBJ2-7, is EAGVTQFPSHSVIEKGQTVTLRCDPISGHDNLYWYRRVMGKEIKFLLHFVKESKQDESGMPNNRFLAERTGGTYSTLKVQPAELEDSGVYFCASSPRLPGQGSYEQYFGPGTRLTVT.

The chain combines TRBV7-3 with TRBJ2-1; D is ambiguous. The CDR3 is 12 amino acids. V lost 1 base to trimming and J lost 8 bases, with 6 bases between them. Germline-derived CDR1 and CDR2 are SGHTA and FQGTGA. The CDR3 sequence: CASSLNGYEQFF. As DNA, the CDR3 is TGTGCCAGCAGCTTAAATGGGTATGAGCAGTTCTTC.

The J gene is TRBJ1-2, the V gene TRBV18; 8 nucleotides match TRBD1. The CDR3 sequence is 15 residues long. V lost 2 bases to trimming and J lost 2 bases; unmatched junction nucleotides: 4. Germline V gene sequence: CDR1 KGHSH, CDR2 LQKENI. This chain's CDR3 is CASSPGTGENYGYTF. The CDR3 DNA sequence: TGTGCCAGCTCACCAGGGACAGGAGAGAACTATGGCTACACCTTC.

The chain recombines TRBV11-1 with TRBJ1-1; 8 bases are a match to TRBD1. This CDR3 comprises 15 residues. Germline V gene data show CDR1 as SGHAT and CDR2 as FQDESV (reference sequence). V shed 3 bases, J shed 5 bases, and the junction held 8 bases outside the gene matches. This chain's CDR3 is CASSLSTGVETEAFF. In DNA, the CDR3 is TGTGCCAGCAGCTTGTCGACAGGGGTGGAGACTGAAGCTTTCTTT.

The chain has TRBV10-3 and TRBJ2-1; a possible D gene is TRBD2 (6 bases). This CDR3 region has 15 residues. Trimming took off 3 bases at V and 0 bases at J, with 9 bases between the two ends. In germline, CDR1 is ENHRY, CDR2 SYGVKD. The CDR3 coding sequence is TGTGCCATCAGTGAAGGCGGGGCCTCCTACAATGAGCAGTTCTTC. Translation: CAISEGGASYNEQFF.

The CDR3 bases are TGTGCCAGCTCACCACGGCCAGACAGGAATGAGCAGTTCTTC. This sequence encodes CASSPRPDRNEQFF. This chain links TRBV18 with TRBJ2-1; a weak D match, TRBD1 (6 bases). CDR1 is KGHSH, CDR2 LQKENI, per germline. CDR3 length equals 14 residues. Trimming took off 1 base at V and 7 bases at J, with 11 bases between the two ends.

This clone was observed a handful of times. The gene calls are TRBV6-5 and TRBJ2-7, with D perhaps matching TRBD2 (6 bases). The CDR3 covers 14 residues. Trimming took 6 bases from V and 0 from J, leaving 12 bases between them. The germline V gene encodes CDR1 MNHEY and CDR2 SVGAGI. CDR3: CASSLGLFSYEQYF. CDR3 sequence (DNA): TGTGCCAGCAGCCTGGGACTGTTCTCCTACGAGCAGTACTTC.

In this sample, this clone turned up a few times. The V gene is TRBV9, the J gene TRBJ2-1; 11 nucleotides align to TRBD2. This CDR3 is built from 16 residues. Germline V lookup: CDR1 SGDLS, CDR2 YYNGEE. The V gene end was trimmed by 3 bases and the J gene end by 2 bases; junction bases not matched to a gene: 4. The CDR3 DNA sequence: TGTGCCAGCAGCGAGGGGACTAGCGGCACCTACAATGAGCAGTTCTTC. This translates into CASSEGTSGTYNEQFF.

This clone has only one observation. This chain links TRBV12-3 or TRBV12-4 with TRBJ2-5; D is uncertain. V lost 3 bases to trimming and J lost 3 bases, with 8 bases between them. This CDR3 region has 13 residues. The CDR3 sequence: CASSFGIKETQYF. The DNA of the CDR3 is TGTGCCAGCAGTTTTGGGATTAAAGAGACCCAGTACTTC.

The V gene is TRBV3-1 (or the pseudogene TRBV3-2), the J gene TRBJ1-6; 7 nucleotides align to TRBD1. V shed 5 bases and J 9 bases; nucleotides not matched to a gene: 7. The CDR3 runs 14 residues. Germline V gene sequence: CDR1 LGHDT, CDR2 YNNKEL (reference sequence). CDR3 coding DNA: TGTGCCAGCAGCACCACAGGGGTTGGTTCACCCCTCCACTTT. Encoded protein: CASSTTGVGSPLHF.

There are a few counts of this clone. The chain uses TRBV7-2 and TRBJ1-6; D is ambiguous. The germline V gene encodes CDR1 SGHTA and CDR2 FQGNSA. The ends were cut back, 5 bases at V and 7 bases at J, with 12 bases in the middle. The CDR3 is 14 residues long. The CDR3 protein is CASSLNLRNSPLHF. The CDR3 DNA reads as TGTGCCAGCAGCCTAAATCTGAGGAATTCACCCCTCCACTTT.

The rearrangement uses TRBV20-1 and TRBJ2-1; 7 bases are a match to TRBD2. This CDR3 has 11 residues. Looked up from germline, CDR1 is DFQATT and CDR2 is SNEGSKA (reference sequence). V lost 5 bases and J lost 9; bases outside the gene matches: 4. The CDR3, as DNA: TGCAGTGCTCACTCTAGCGGTGAGCAGTTCTTC. This encodes CSAHSSGEQFF.

The CDR3 DNA follows: TGTGCCAGCAGCCCACTGCGTGGGGCTAACTATGGCTACACCTTC. Protein sequence: CASSPLRGANYGYTF. The gene calls are TRBV7-8 and TRBJ1-2; D is undetermined. This CDR3 comprises 15 residues. The germline CDR1 and CDR2 sequences are SGHVS and FQNEAQ. The V gene lost 5 bases and the J gene lost 0 bases, with 13 bases spanning the gap.

The chain uses TRBV18 and TRBJ2-1; 7 bases fit TRBD2. J lost 0 bases, V lost 2 bases, and 13 bases had no gene match. The CDR3 is 19 residues long. Germline-derived CDR1 and CDR2 are KGHSH and LQKENI. Written as DNA, the CDR3 is TGTGCCAGCTCACCAAGGGTAAAACTGGGACTAAGCTCCTACAATGAGCAGTTCTTC. Its protein is CASSPRVKLGLSSYNEQFF.

The genes are TRBV9 and TRBJ2-5; D not resolved. Germline V gene lookup returns CDR1 SGDLS and CDR2 YYNGEE. V gave up 0 bases and J gave up 2 bases, with 8 bases separating them. CDR3 length: 14 residues. The CDR3 is CASSVGILQETQYF. In nucleotides, the CDR3 is TGTGCCAGCAGCGTAGGTATCCTACAAGAGACCCAGTACTTC.

This chain links TRBV18 with TRBJ2-7; TRBD2 matches 12 bases. Germline V gene lookup returns CDR1 KGHSH and CDR2 LQKENI. The ends lost 6 bases at V and 0 bases at J; junction bases unmatched: 6. The CDR3 runs to 16 residues. Here the CDR3 DNA reads TGTGCCAGCTCCCCCGGACTAGCGGGGACCTCCTACGAGCAGTACTTC. Its protein is CASSPGLAGTSYEQYF.

The chain employs TRBV19 and TRBJ2-2; weak D call: TRBD2 (6 bases). The CDR3 spans 17 residues. CDR1 LNHDA and CDR2 SQIVND come from the germline V gene (reference sequence). The V end was cut by 1 base, the J end by 1 base, with 13 bases between. CDR3 sequence reads: CASSIAIGGWNTGELFF. In DNA, the CDR3 is TGTGCCAGTAGTATAGCCATTGGGGGGTGGAACACCGGGGAGCTGTTTTTT.